The clone carrying this T cell receptor (beta chain) has just a few counts. Its antigen is currently unknown. This entry comes from a study of post-analysis software for immune sequencing data. Study as a whole: Recorded subtypes: relapsing-remitting, secondary progressive, progressive-relapsing; some patients unannotated. Study-level points and caveats: Controls showed significantly higher normalized Chao1 diversity than did multiple sclerosis patients. The five TRBV segments detected at higher frequency in patients than in controls included TRBV5-6, TRBV5-1 and TRBV20-1. F-measure co-clustering was strong for batch-matched samples.

Unique molecular identifiers featured in each of the TCR beta cDNA libraries. TCRdb re-derived calls from the PCR reads in MiXCR, one entry per CDR3 protein. The data show just over 250,000 distinct CDR3 sequences, 35% to 45% seen once. Germline V gene sequence: CDR1 SGDLS, CDR2 YYNGEE. V gave up 4 bases and J gave up 5 bases, with 15 bases separating them. This CDR3 contains 14 residues. The V and J genes are TRBV9 and TRBJ1-1, with D perhaps TRBD1 (5 bases). The material sequenced was blood. The receptor was isolated from a girl between 10 and 17 years old with multiple sclerosis. CDR3 amino acids: CASSPLGGRTEAFF. The CDR3 coding sequence is TGTGCCAGCAGCCCCCTCGGGGGACGAACTGAAGCTTTCTTT.